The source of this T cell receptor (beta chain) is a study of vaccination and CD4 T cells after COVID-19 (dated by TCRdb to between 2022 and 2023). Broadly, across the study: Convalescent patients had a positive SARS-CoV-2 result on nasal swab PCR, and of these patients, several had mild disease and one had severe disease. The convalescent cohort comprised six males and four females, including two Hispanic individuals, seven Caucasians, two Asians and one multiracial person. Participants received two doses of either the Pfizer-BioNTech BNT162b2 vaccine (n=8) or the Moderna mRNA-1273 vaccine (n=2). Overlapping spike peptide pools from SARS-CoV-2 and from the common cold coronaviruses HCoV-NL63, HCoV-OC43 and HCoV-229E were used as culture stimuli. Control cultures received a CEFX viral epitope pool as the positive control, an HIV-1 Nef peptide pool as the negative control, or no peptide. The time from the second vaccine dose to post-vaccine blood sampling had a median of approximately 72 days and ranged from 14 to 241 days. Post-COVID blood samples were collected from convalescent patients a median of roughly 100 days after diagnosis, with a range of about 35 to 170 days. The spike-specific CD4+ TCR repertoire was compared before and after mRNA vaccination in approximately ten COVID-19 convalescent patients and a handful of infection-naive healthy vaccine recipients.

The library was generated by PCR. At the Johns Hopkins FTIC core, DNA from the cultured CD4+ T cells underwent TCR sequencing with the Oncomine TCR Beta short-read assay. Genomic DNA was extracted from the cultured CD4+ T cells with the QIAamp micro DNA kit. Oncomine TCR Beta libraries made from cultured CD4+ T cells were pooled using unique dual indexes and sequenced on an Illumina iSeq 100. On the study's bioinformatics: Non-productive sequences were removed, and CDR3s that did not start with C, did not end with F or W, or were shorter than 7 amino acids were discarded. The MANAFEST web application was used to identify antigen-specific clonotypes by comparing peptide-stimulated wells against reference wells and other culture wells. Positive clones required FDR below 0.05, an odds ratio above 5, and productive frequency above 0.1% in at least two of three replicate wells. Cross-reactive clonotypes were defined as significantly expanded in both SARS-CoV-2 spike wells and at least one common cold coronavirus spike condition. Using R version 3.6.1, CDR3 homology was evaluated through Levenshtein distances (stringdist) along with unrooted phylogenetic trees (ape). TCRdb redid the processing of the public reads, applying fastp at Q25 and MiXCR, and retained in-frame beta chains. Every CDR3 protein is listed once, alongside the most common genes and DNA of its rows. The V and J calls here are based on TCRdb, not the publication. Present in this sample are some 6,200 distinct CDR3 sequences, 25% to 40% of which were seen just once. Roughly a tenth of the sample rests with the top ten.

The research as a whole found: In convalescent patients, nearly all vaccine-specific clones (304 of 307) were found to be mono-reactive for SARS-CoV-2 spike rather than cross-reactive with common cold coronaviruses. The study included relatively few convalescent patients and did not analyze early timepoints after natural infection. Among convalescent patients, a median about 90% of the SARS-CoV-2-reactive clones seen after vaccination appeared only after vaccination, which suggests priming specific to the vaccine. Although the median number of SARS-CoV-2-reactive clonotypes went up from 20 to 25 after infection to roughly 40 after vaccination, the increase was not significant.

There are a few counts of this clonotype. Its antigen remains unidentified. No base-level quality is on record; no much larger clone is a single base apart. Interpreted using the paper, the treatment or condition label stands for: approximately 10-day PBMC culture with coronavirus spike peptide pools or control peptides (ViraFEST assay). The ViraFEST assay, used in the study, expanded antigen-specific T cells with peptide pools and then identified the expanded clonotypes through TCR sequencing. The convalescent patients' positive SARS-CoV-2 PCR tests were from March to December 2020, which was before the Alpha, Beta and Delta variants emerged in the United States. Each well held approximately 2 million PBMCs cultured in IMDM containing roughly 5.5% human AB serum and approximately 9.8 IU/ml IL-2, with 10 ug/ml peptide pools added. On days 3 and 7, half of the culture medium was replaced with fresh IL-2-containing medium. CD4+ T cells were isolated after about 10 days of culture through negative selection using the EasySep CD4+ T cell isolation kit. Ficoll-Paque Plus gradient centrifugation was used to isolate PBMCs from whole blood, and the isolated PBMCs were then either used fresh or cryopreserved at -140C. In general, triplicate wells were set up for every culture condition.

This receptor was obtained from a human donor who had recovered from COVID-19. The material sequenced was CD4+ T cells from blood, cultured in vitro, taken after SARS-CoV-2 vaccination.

Here the CDR3 is given as CSAWGGAGQQYF. The DNA is as follows: TGCAGTGCTTGGGGGGGCGCCGGACAGCAGTACTTC. This chain joins TRBV20-1 to TRBJ2-7, with TRBD2 perhaps the D gene, on 7 matching bases. Via the germline V gene (reference sequence), CDR1 is DFQATT and CDR2 SNEGSKA. V is cut by 5 bases and J by 8 bases, and the space between the germline ends is 16 bases. The CDR3, cysteine through phenylalanine, is 12 amino acids long. The sequence is cut down to CDR3 DNA, 36 bases in frame from base 1.